This TCR beta chain was observed in a study of cytomegalovirus exposure and HLA in healthy donors. With 60 Vbeta and 13 Jbeta primers, the PCR was carried out. The repertoire was sequenced with immunoSEQ multiplex PCR; TCRdb's copy has only in-frame clones and lacks some. The sample has roughly 170,000 clones; approximately 77% are singletons. General observations from the study: It is likely that the observed cluster of highly shared sequence variants was a sequencing artifact. Productive rates of about 87% or about 30% were seen for most TCR beta V segments in an earlier analysis.

Concerning this clone itself: Its specificity is unknown.

This CDR3 comprises 15 residues. V shed 4 bases and J shed 4 bases, with 14 bases lying between them. Germline V CDR1 and CDR2: SGHTA, FQGNSA. Sequenced material: PBMCs. The chain couples TRBV7-2 to TRBJ1-5, with D perhaps TRBD1 (6 bases). This TCR derives from a female donor in good health and CMV-seronegative. The DNA for the CDR3 is TGTGCCAGCAGCTCCCTAGGGGGTTGGAATCAGCCCCAGCATTTT. Amino acids: CASSSLGGWNQPQHF.